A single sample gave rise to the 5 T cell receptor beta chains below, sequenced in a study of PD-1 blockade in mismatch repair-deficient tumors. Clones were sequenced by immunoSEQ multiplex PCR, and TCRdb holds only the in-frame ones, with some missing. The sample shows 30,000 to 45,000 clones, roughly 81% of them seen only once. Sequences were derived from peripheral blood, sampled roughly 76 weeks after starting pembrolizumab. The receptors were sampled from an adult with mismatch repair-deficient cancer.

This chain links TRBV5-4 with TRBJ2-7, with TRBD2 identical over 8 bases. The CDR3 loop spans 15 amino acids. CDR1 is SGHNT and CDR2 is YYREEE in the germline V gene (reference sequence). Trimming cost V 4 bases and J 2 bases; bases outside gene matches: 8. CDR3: CASSPTSGGTYEQYF. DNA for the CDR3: TGTGCCAGCAGCCCAACTAGCGGAGGCACCTACGAGCAGTACTTC.

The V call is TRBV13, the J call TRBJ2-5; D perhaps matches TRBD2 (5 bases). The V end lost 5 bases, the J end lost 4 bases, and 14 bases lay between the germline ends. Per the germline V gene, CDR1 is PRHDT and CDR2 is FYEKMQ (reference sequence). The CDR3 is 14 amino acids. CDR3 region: CASSPLGRRETQYF. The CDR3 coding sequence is TGTGCCAGCAGCCCCCTGGGGAGACGAGAGACCCAGTACTTC.

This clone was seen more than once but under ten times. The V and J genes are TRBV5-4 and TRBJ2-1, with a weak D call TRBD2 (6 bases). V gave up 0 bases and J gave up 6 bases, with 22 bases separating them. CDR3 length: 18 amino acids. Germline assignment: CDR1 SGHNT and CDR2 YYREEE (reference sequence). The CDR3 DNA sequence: TGTGCCAGCAGCTTGGCCGGACTGGGGCTAGCGTCAGTCAATGAGCAGTTCTTC. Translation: CASSLAGLGLASVNEQFF.

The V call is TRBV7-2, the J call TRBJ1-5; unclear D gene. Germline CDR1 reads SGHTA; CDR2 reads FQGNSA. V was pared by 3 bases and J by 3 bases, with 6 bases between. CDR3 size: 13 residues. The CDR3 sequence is CASSFWANQPQHF. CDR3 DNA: TGTGCCAGCAGCTTTTGGGCCAATCAGCCCCAGCATTTT.

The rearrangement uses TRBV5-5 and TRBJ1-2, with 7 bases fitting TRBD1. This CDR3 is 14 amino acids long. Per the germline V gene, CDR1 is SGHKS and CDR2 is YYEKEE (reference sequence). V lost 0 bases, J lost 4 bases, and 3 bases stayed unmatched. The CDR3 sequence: CASSLGDSTYGYTF. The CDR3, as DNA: TGTGCCAGCAGCTTGGGGGACAGTACCTATGGCTACACCTTC. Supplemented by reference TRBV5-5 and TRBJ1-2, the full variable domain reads DAGVTQSPTHLIKTRGQQVTLRCSPISGHKSVSWYQQVLGQGPQFIFQYYEKEERGRGNFPDRFSARQFPNYSSELNVNALLLGDSALYLCASSLGDSTYGYTFGSGTRLTVV.